A single TCR beta chain is shown here with its context. Its antigen is unknown. Per-base qualities were not stored, and no clone one base away is much larger. The cohort was made up of roughly 670 healthy bone marrow donors. All cohort members were sampled while nominally healthy, although unrecorded immune exposures were likely present. The donor was CMV seronegative and belonged to the group of 320 or so seronegative cohort members. Each donor provided a peripheral blood sample, and peripheral blood mononuclear cells were used for TCR beta sequencing. The Qiagen DNeasy Blood Extraction Kit was used to extract genomic DNA from the blood cell samples. This sample was taken from a study of cytomegalovirus exposure and HLA in healthy donors (dated by TCRdb to between 2016 and 2019). In the study overall: According to an earlier analysis of 587 of the donors, 200 million or so T cells yielded some 120 million unique TCR beta sequences and approximately 300 Gb of sequence data. Roughly 300 gigabases of sequencing data and around 87 million unique TCR sequences were included in an early release covering about 600 HLA-typed donors. Among the roughly 390 genotyped donors, 75% to 90% belonged to the genetic ancestry cluster associated with self-reported Caucasian donors. The study aimed to test whether cataloging public T cell receptors could reveal signatures of past pathogen exposure. The study used immunosequencing to profile the T cell repertoires of approximately 640 subjects and linked those repertoires to cytomegalovirus serostatus. In addition to the first cohort of several hundred subjects, a separate validation cohort of 120 different subjects was used. To predict cytomegalovirus infection status, the study combined high-throughput TCR immunosequencing, statistical association of individual TCRs with disease status, and machine learning. To study patterns of TCR occurrence, a later analysis re-analyzed previously published TCR beta repertoires from several hundred donors and added high-resolution HLA genotyping. Rather than using new phenotypic data, the later analysis identified candidate immune exposures from TCR beta sequences and from how often those sequences occurred across donors. In an earlier analysis of 550 to 700 of the donors, high-throughput TCR beta sequencing was used to judge whether each TCR beta V gene segment behaved as functional or pseudogenic. Donor age, sex, ethnicity and CMV serostatus were compiled together with the repertoire data. A later genetic analysis used genome-wide SNP genotypes for about 60% of the roughly 700 donors, treating that subset as a discovery cohort. Every discovery cohort repertoire had been produced on one sequencing platform. Both class I and class II loci were covered by HLA typing, at four-digit resolution. Typing coverage varied by locus: 629-630 donors for A, B, C, DRB1 and DQB1; under 550 for DQA1; more than 600 for DPA1; under 490 for DPB1. Roughly 5 DR-DQ haplotypes were handled as single units for association and clustering, since linkage in the cohort was strong. Among some 410 genotyped donors of the cohort, an average of roughly 240,000 unique TCR beta nucleotide sequences were sequenced per donor, roughly 18% of them non-productive. General conclusions and limits of the study: Linkage disequilibrium might explain the correlated functional status among segregating V segments, but an unknown experimental factor could not be ruled out. Most TCR sequences were observed very rarely across donors, whereas some public TCRs were present in many individuals. According to a later analysis, parvovirus B19, influenza, CMV and Epstein-Barr virus appeared linked to several top co-occurrence clusters. According to a later genetic analysis, donors in an Asian-associated ancestry cluster had fewer N-insertions in productive TCRs than the roughly 670-donor mean. Three of the identified cytomegalovirus-associated TCR beta chains were confirmed in vitro to be specific for cytomegalovirus antigens. This cohort had only TCR beta chains sequenced, and the lack of alpha or paired-chain data limited which features could be detected. Compared with equally common non-associated chains, HLA-associated TCR beta chains in a later analysis were more clonally expanded and had lower generation probabilities. A cluster of highly shared sequence variants was judged likely to be a technical artifact of the sequencing pipeline. The 87-base-pair reads could not distinguish some IMGT-functional V segments, including TRBV6-2 and TRBV6-3, so those segments were excluded. The classifier was reported to diagnose cytomegalovirus status with high specificity and sensitivity in both the original cohort and the validation cohort. Over 15 rarely observed V segments, including chromosome 9 orphons, were excluded from the earlier analysis of some 590 of the donors because counts were too low. The presence/absence analyses assumed that sequencing depth was roughly uniform across donors, and that assumption may not be true. The study gave a list of about 150 TCR beta chains associated with cytomegalovirus. Strong co-occurrence of HLA alleles, especially DR and DQ, made assigning TCR associations to individual alleles difficult. The authors suggested that the approach could potentially be generalized to other disease states and immunological phenotypes. V-gene and J-gene trimming of TCR beta chains was associated with a missense DCLRE1C variant in a later genetic analysis, and the association was replicated in an independent cohort. In an earlier analysis of 587 of the donors, most TCR beta V segments appeared in productive rearrangements about 87% or about 30% of the time, broadly matching IMGT annotations. Immune exposure information for the cohort was limited to CMV serostatus. In a later analysis, the rate of TCR association differed among HLA loci, with DRB1 alleles having the most associated TCRs and HLA-C alleles having the fewest. According to a later analysis, most CMV-associated TCR beta chains appeared to be HLA-restricted, and the HLA associations seemed to be driven largely by CMV exposure. In a later analysis, 15,000 to 20,000 TCR beta sequences were associated with specific HLA alleles at a false discovery rate of 0.05. A further reported finding was that TCR beta sequences accurately predicted the HLA-A and HLA-B alleles for most subjects in the first cohort. Because HLA typing was unavailable for some donors at each locus, only the typed subset was used in association tests.

Library creation used the immunoSEQ multiplex PCR assay. The multiplex PCR relied on a mix of 60 forward primers for TCR Vbeta segments and 13 reverse primers for TCR Jbeta segments. Amplification of the CDR3 region of rearranged TCR beta genes was performed with a multiplex PCR assay on genomic DNA. Amplified TCR beta libraries were sequenced as 87-base-pair reads on the Illumina HiSeq System. The study's own analysis went as follows. In a later analysis, tens of millions of unique TCR beta chains were counted across the roughly 700 repertoires, and roughly 10 million of these chains were shared by at least two donors. Raw reads were error-corrected and collapsed into unique sequences with a nearest-neighbor algorithm that merged closely related sequences to remove PCR and sequencing errors. V, D and J gene segments were assigned by aligning CDR3 sequences to IMGT reference sequences. For a sequence to be retained, a match of at least six nucleotides to both a V gene segment and a J gene segment was required. Rearrangements were classified as productive when the CDR3 lacked stop codons and remained in frame with V and J, and all other rearrangements were classified as non-productive. CDR3 was defined by IMGT convention, running from the second conserved V-encoded cysteine to the conserved J-encoded phenylalanine. In an earlier analysis of some 550 of the donors, sequences lacking an unambiguous match to a single V gene segment were excluded. In an earlier analysis of 587 of the donors, V segments were called functional above 56.7% productive rearrangements and were called segregating when the between-donor standard deviation exceeded 5%. A statistical classification framework was built to diagnose cytomegalovirus status from the catalog of TCR beta chain sequences. V and J gene assignment, in a later analysis, came from comparing TCR nucleotide sequences with IMGT/GENE-DB human TR gene sequences. A later analysis assigned CDR3 sequences and most-parsimonious VDJ recombination scenarios with the TCRdist pipeline. In a later analysis, each TCR beta chain was defined by its CDR3 amino acid sequence together with its V-gene family, and reads without a unique V-gene family were excluded. To address suspected cross-contamination and a sequencing artifact, a later analysis removed roughly 640 highly shared, low-generation-probability nucleotide sequences. For each public chain, a later analysis derived a clonal expansion index from normalized ranks of inferred template counts within each repertoire. A later analysis computed generation probabilities with a VDJ recombination model fitted to out-of-frame rearrangements, and checked the results against IGoR. In a later analysis, hypergeometric tests were used to score TCR-TCR, TCR-HLA and TCR-CMV co-occurrence, with a repertoire-size bias correction applied to TCR pairs. In a later analysis, false discovery rates were estimated by permuting HLA or CMV assignments 20 times. In a later analysis, co-occurring TCRs were grouped using DBSCAN, and TCRdist sequence similarity was added for clustering within HLA-allele-positive subsets. Repertoires with fewer than 30,000 or more than 120,000 public chains, plus five repertoires with anomalous nucleotide sharing, were excluded from co-occurrence clustering. TCRdb took this table from immuneACCESS and kept in-frame rearrangements with V and J called. Such tables lack part of the clones; where checked against another copy, unresolved V genes explain under half of the gap, and the rest is unexplained. V and J calls plus clone size are reproduced from that table; the DNA served to infer D and trimming. In all, the sample holds some 240,000 clones, and almost 80% of those were seen once. The ten most abundant clones make up less than 4.5% of the sample.

From the cysteine up to the phenylalanine, the CDR3 has a length of 20 residues. CDR3 DNA only is kept here, 60 bases in frame from base 1. From V the trimming removes 4 bases and from J it removes 5 bases, while the gene matches leave 20 bases of the junction unaccounted for. The germline V gene sets CDR1 to MNHNS and CDR2 to SASEGT. The sequence links TRBV6-1 to TRBJ2-1; the central 10 bases match TRBD2. The receptor was derived from a male donor in good health and CMV-seronegative. Source material: PBMCs. The DNA reads TGTGCCAGCAGTGGGGATTCGAGGACTAGCGGCTTTCCATCTGACAATGAGCAGTTCTTC. Its coded protein is CASSGDSRTSGFPSDNEQFF.